This TCR beta chain derives from a study of cytomegalovirus exposure and HLA in healthy donors. CDR1 SGDLS and CDR2 YYNGEE come from the germline V gene. The CDR3 contains 14 residues. V was pared by 0 bases and J by 3 bases, with 9 bases between. The donors gave bone marrow, and they were healthy. The study ran its PCR with 60 Vbeta and 13 Jbeta primers. Sequencing used immunoSEQ multiplex PCR; TCRdb keeps in-frame clones, though not all of them. Of tens of thousands of clones in the sample, 65% to 85% were seen once. This clone appeared a few times. Its antigen is as yet unknown. Study conclusions and caveats: Serostatus for CMV was the only available immune exposure information. Sequencing likely produced, as an artifact, a cluster of highly shared sequence variants.

The sample was PBMCs. V is TRBV9 and J is TRBJ1-1; D is ambiguous. The receptor was derived from a man aged 55-75 years in good health and CMV-seropositive. The CDR3 protein is CASSVDGRDTEAFF. The DNA of the CDR3 is TGTGCCAGCAGCGTAGACGGGAGGGACACTGAAGCTTTCTTT.